The clone carrying this TCR beta chain was seen a few times. No antigen is known for it. The junction differs from germline at one of its ends, possibly a read error. This specimen comes from a study of T-cell memory formation after mild COVID-19. Overall study context: For the most part, TCR clusters were specific to one donor.

Germline V CDR1 and CDR2: SSHAT, FNYEAQ (reference sequence). The CDR3 runs to 14 residues. The authors produced TCR alpha and TCR beta cDNA libraries with sample barcodes and UMIs by 5'RACE using constant-segment primers. TCRdb analysed the 5' RACE reads with MiXCR anew, one entry per CDR3 protein. The top ten clones hold around 23% of a sample with roughly 300,000 distinct CDR3 sequences, roughly 16% of them seen once. General study findings and limits: In pre-infection memory, a portion of responding clones appeared, which suggested that cross-reactive memory joined. Contracting CD8+ clones were enriched in EMRA, CD4+ mainly in CM and EM.

The source material was PBMCs or a T cell subset sorted from them (not recorded which). The chain recombines TRBV7-7 with TRBJ2-5; D unclear. This TCR came from a man aged 18-30 years who had mild COVID-19 (a few samples of this study predate the infection). Cell type and time point are not known. The CDR3: CASSLGSGLETQYF. The DNA of the CDR3 is TGTGCTAGCAGCTTAGGATCGGGTTTGGAGACCCAGTACTTC.